The next 5 T cell receptor beta chains were all read from a single sample in a study of beta chain features in type 1 diabetes. Notes on the study in general: Among patients with Type 1 diabetes, TCRB CDR3s were moderately but significantly shorter in every one of the four CD4+ subsets.

No cognate antigen is known for these TCRs. cDNA synthesis used the whole RNA isolate, giving expressed TCRB sequences. Measured with immunoSEQ multiplex PCR; TCRdb has only the in-frame clones, and not every one. The sample has approximately 730,000 clones; roughly 13% are singletons. The sequenced material came from naive CD4+ T cells from blood. The receptors originated from a man aged 18 to 29 with type 1 diabetes.

The sample holds a few counts of this clone. The chain uses TRBV4-1 and TRBJ1-1, with no clear D. Trimming stripped 4 bases from V and 3 bases from J, with 15 bases between. Germline V lookup: CDR1 MGHRA, CDR2 YSYEKL. The CDR3 sequence is 15 residues long. This CDR3 is CASSPQWASDTEAFF. The CDR3 coding sequence is TGCGCCAGCAGCCCGCAGTGGGCGTCAGACACTGAAGCTTTCTTT.

The rearrangement uses TRBV18 and TRBJ1-2, with 8 nucleotides matching TRBD1. Germline-derived CDR1 and CDR2 are KGHSH and LQKENI. Trimming at V came to 3 bases and at J to 10 bases, leaving 7 bases not matched to a gene. CDR3 size: 13 residues. DNA of the CDR3: TGTGCCAGCTCACCCAAGACAGGGGTTGACTACACCTTC. Its protein product is CASSPKTGVDYTF.

This clone was seen more than once but under ten times. The chain links TRBV2 to TRBJ2-1; D is unclear. Between the trimmed V and J ends, which lost 8 bases and 8 bases, there was a span of 22 bases. This CDR3 has 15 amino acids. Germline CDR1 SNHLY, CDR2 FYNNEI. The CDR3 nucleotides read TGTGCCAGCTGCCTGTCGGCCCTAGGCGTGGATGAGCAGTTCTTC. This sequence encodes CASCLSALGVDEQFF.

This sequence joins TRBV27 and TRBJ2-5; 8 nucleotides align to TRBD2. The CDR3 totals 16 residues. CDR1 is MNHEY, CDR2 SMNVEV, per germline (reference sequence). With V trimmed by 5 bases and J by 3 bases, 11 bases remained unmatched. CDR3 amino acids: CASSLGPGLGEETQYF. CDR3 nucleotide sequence: TGTGCCAGCAGTCTCGGGCCGGGACTAGGAGAAGAGACCCAGTACTTC.

The chain links TRBV5-6 to TRBJ1-2, with D uncertain. Germline lookup yields CDR1 SGHDT and CDR2 YYEEEE. V was clipped by 0 bases and J by 8 bases, with 11 bases between them. The CDR3 loop spans 13 amino acids. CDR3 in amino acids: CASSLGRPPGYTF. The CDR3 region has the DNA TGTGCCAGCAGCTTGGGTAGGCCCCCGGGCTACACCTTC.